The sequence of this T cell receptor (beta chain) was determined in a study of blood T cell repertoires in COVID-19. Clones were sequenced by immunoSEQ multiplex PCR, and TCRdb holds only the in-frame ones, with some missing. There are 400,000 or so clones in the sample; around 91% occur only once, and 1.5% to 1.8% lies in the top ten. The sample comprised peripheral blood. The sequence was obtained from a woman between 40 and 55 years old with COVID-19, enrolled during active disease.

This CDR3 reads CASRLDRVETQYF. For the CDR3, the DNA is TGTGCCAGCAGACTCGACAGGGTAGAGACCCAGTACTTC. V usage is TRBV28 and J usage is TRBJ2-5; 7 bases line up with TRBD1. Germline CDR1 MDHEN, CDR2 SYDVKM. The trim removed 6 bases at V and 4 bases at J, leaving 5 bases unmatched. The CDR3 consists of 13 residues.